This T cell receptor (beta chain) was observed in a study of T cells in Graves' hyperthyroidism and ophthalmopathy. This clonotype was seen a few times. Patients affected by ophthalmopathy presented a Clinical Activity Score of at least 3, a NOSPECS grade of at least 4, and disease duration below 3 months. The authors obtained PBMCs from roughly 9.7 ml of fresh peripheral blood. Using RNA transcripts as the source, TCR beta CDR3 regions were amplified. Initially, a first-round RT-PCR of the TCR CDR3 employed the HTBI primer set. TCRdb fed the multiplex PCR reads into MiXCR, producing one record per CDR3 protein. The sample has 300,000 or so distinct CDR3 sequences; approximately 17% are singletons. The sample taken for sequencing was blood. The TCR originated in a woman aged 60 to 75 with Graves' ophthalmopathy.

The CDR3 loop reads CASSFNRGVTYEQYF. The CDR3 coding sequence is TGCGCCAGCAGCTTCAACAGGGGGGTTACCTACGAGCAGTACTTC. The chain carries TRBV5-1 and TRBJ2-7; 8 positions match TRBD1. The ends lost 2 bases at V and 2 bases at J; junction bases unmatched: 6. CDR1 and CDR2 (germline): SGHRS, YFSETQ. The CDR3 has 15 amino acids.